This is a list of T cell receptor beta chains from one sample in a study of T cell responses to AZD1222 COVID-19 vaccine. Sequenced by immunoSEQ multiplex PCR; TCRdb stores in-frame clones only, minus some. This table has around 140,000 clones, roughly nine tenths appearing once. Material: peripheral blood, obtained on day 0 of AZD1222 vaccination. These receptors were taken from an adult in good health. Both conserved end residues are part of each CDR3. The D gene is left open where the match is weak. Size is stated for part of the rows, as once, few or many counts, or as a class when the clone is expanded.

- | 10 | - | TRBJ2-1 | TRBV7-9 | CASSLREQFF | TGTGCCAGCAGCTTAAGAGAGCAGTTCTTC
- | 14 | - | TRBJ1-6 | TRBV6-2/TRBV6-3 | CASSHHRANSPLHF | TGTGCCAGCAGCCACCACAGGGCTAATTCACCCCTCCACTTT
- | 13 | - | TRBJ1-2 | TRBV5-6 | CASSLLGGGGYTF | TGTGCCAGCAGCTTGCTTGGGGGTGGTGGCTACACCTTC
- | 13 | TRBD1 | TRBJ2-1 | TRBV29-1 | CSVGTGGYNEQFF | TGCAGCGTTGGGACAGGGGGCTACAATGAGCAGTTCTTC
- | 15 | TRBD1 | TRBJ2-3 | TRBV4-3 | CASSQVRGRVNTQYF | TGCGCCAGCAGCCAAGTCAGGGGGCGCGTGAATACGCAGTATTTT
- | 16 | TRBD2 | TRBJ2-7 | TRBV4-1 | CASSQGPSGSPYEQYF | TGCGCCAGCAGCCAAGGCCCTAGCGGGAGCCCCTACGAGCAGTACTTC
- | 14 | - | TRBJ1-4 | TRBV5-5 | CASRKKYSIGKLFF | TGTGCCAGCAGGAAGAAGTACAGCATTGGAAAACTGTTTTTT
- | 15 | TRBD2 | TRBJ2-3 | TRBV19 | CASSIPAGVTDTQYF | TGTGCCAGTAGTATCCCAGCGGGAGTGACAGATACGCAGTATTTT
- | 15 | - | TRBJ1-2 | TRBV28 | CASSLAGRTNYGYTF | TGTGCCAGCAGTTTAGCGGGCAGAACTAACTATGGCTACACCTTC
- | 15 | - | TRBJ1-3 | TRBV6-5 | CASSRGGRSGNTIYF | TGTGCCAGCAGTAGGGGAGGGAGGTCTGGAAACACCATATATTTT
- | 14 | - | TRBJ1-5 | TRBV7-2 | CASSLRSSNQPQHF | TGTGCCAGCAGCCTAAGGAGTAGCAATCAGCCCCAGCATTTT
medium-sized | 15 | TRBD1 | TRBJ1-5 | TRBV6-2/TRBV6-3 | CASSYTGDSNQPQHF | TGTGCCAGCAGTTACACAGGGGATAGCAATCAGCCCCAGCATTTT
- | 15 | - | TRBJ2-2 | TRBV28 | CASKFEVRGTGELFF | TGTGCCAGCAAGTTCGAAGTTAGGGGCACCGGGGAGCTGTTTTTT